A single sample is the source of the 20 T cell receptor beta chains below, sequenced in a study of radiotherapy plus CTLA-4 blockade in lung cancer. The table came from immunoSEQ multiplex PCR; TCRdb's copy has only in-frame clones and leaves some out. The data show roughly 68,000 clones, around 80% seen once. The specimen was peripheral blood, collected from a patient treated with radiotherapy plus ipilimumab. These receptors were obtained from a human donor with non-small cell lung cancer who had a complete response to radiotherapy plus ipilimumab.

This clone appeared a few times. The V and J genes are TRBV7-8 and TRBJ2-2, with TRBD1 as a possible D gene (6 bases). V was clipped by 8 bases and J by 4 bases, with 14 bases between them. CDR1 and CDR2 from the germline V gene are SGHVS and FQNEAQ. The CDR3 contains 14 residues. In DNA form, the CDR3 reads TGTGCCAGCTGGCTGGGGGCCCGCACCGGGGAGCTGTTTTTT. Protein product: CASWLGARTGELFF.

The gene calls are TRBV6-5 and TRBJ2-1; possibly TRBD2 for D (6 bases). The CDR3 has 16 residues. Trimming stripped 1 base from V and 0 bases from J, with 10 bases between. Germline CDR1 reads MNHEY; CDR2 reads SVGAGI. The CDR3 nucleotides are TGTGCCAGCAGTTACTATAGCGGAAGCTCCTACAATGAGCAGTTCTTC. The encoded protein is CASSYYSGSSYNEQFF.

The gene calls are TRBV6-1 and TRBJ1-1; D unresolved. This CDR3 region has 14 residues. Trimming removed 4 bases from V and 0 bases from J, with 9 bases in between. CDR1 MNHNS and CDR2 SASEGT come from the germline V gene. CDR3 coding DNA: TGTGCCAGCAGTGCGACACGATTGAACACTGAAGCTTTCTTT. It yields the protein CASSATRLNTEAFF.

This clone has only a few counts. The chain couples TRBV19 to TRBJ2-2; 10 bases are a match to TRBD1. The V segment lost 6 bases and the J segment 1 base; nucleotides outside the gene matches: 5. Germline-derived CDR1 and CDR2 are LNHDA and SQIVND (reference sequence). The CDR3 consists of 16 residues. CDR3 DNA: TGTGCCAGTAGGAACGGACAGGGGGGGAACACCGGGGAGCTGTTTTTT. This gives the protein CASRNGQGGNTGELFF.

The chain joins TRBV18 to TRBJ1-2; TRBD1 is a possible D gene (6 bases). The CDR3 extends over 14 amino acids. The V gene's germline CDR1 is KGHSH and CDR2 LQKENI. Deletions cut 6 bases from V and 8 bases from J, with 19 bases between. The CDR3, as DNA: TGTGCCAGCTCGCCTGATGGACAGCGCGGAGGCTACACCTTC. As protein: CASSPDGQRGGYTF.

V gene TRBV11-3 combines with J gene TRBJ1-1, with D perhaps TRBD1 (5 bases). The CDR3 contains 13 residues. Germline CDR1 is SGHNT and CDR2 is YENEEA. V was clipped by 7 bases and J by 6 bases, with 15 bases between them. CDR3 nucleotide sequence: TGTGCCAGCATTGGGGGGATTGGCGCTGAAGCTTTCTTT. Translating gives CASIGGIGAEAFF. Looking up the rest from reference TRBV11-3 and TRBJ1-1 gives the full variable domain: EAGVVQSPRYKIIEKKQPVAFWCNPISGHNTLYWYLQNLGQGPELLIRYENEEAVDDSQLPKDRFSAERLKGVDSTLKIQPAELGDSAVYLCASIGGIGAEAFFGQGTRLTVV.

This chain connects TRBV7-8 to TRBJ2-1, with a weak D call TRBD2 (5 bases). Germline CDR1 and CDR2: SGHVS and FQNEAQ. The CDR3 sequence is 15 residues long. The V end was cut by 1 base, the J end by 8 bases, with 15 bases between. CDR3: CASSLVRISGDEQFF. In nucleotides, the CDR3 is TGTGCCAGCAGCTTAGTCCGAATCTCCGGGGATGAGCAGTTCTTC.

The CDR3 nucleotides read TGTGCCAGCAGTCCTACCTCTTACACAGATACGCAGTATTTT. Its translation is CASSPTSYTDTQYF. The chain employs TRBV27 and TRBJ2-3; D not certain. The length of the CDR3 is 14 residues. Germline V CDR1 and CDR2: MNHEY, SMNVEV (reference sequence). V lost 5 bases, J lost 2 bases, and 11 bases lay in between.

The chain couples TRBV18 to TRBJ2-2, with TRBD2 matching over 10 bases. The CDR3 has 18 residues. V shed 2 bases, J shed 1 base, and the junction held 7 bases outside the gene matches. The germline V gene has CDR1 KGHSH and CDR2 LQKENI. The CDR3 sequence is CASSPNRRTSGNTGELFF. CDR3 DNA sequence: TGTGCCAGCTCACCAAATAGACGGACTAGCGGGAACACCGGGGAGCTGTTTTTT.

The sample holds a few counts of this clone. The chain joins TRBV4-3 to TRBJ1-2, with 9 bases identical to TRBD1. J lost 3 bases, V lost 5 bases, and 10 bases had no gene match. The germline V gene has CDR1 LGHNA and CDR2 YSLEER. This CDR3 has 16 amino acids. The CDR3: CASSLALRQGDYGYTF. The CDR3 DNA reads as TGCGCCAGCAGCTTGGCCCTCCGACAGGGGGACTATGGCTACACCTTC.

The chain links TRBV27 to TRBJ2-1; D is perhaps TRBD1 or TRBD2 (7 bases each). Trimming left V 6 bases short and J 9 bases short, with 12 bases between. Germline V gene data show CDR1 as MNHEY and CDR2 as SMNVEV (reference sequence). The CDR3 contains 12 residues. CDR3: CASSFRGGEQFF. DNA for the CDR3: TGTGCCAGCAGCTTCAGGGGGGGTGAGCAGTTCTTC.

The chain uses TRBV7-9 and TRBJ2-2; possible D gene TRBD2, 6 bases. This CDR3 region has 15 residues. The V and J ends lost 3 bases and 1 base respectively, with 9 bases between them. The germline gives CDR1 SEHNR, CDR2 FQNEAQ (reference sequence). CDR3 sequence reads: CASSFSGENTGELFF. Here the CDR3 DNA reads TGTGCCAGCAGCTTTAGCGGAGAGAACACCGGGGAGCTGTTTTTT. The full variable domain, rest sourced from reference TRBV7-9 and TRBJ2-2, is DTGVSQNPRHKITKRGQNVTFRCDPISEHNRLYWYRQTLGQGPEFLTYFQNEAQLEKSRLLSDRFSAERPKGSFSTLEIQRTEQGDSAMYLCASSFSGENTGELFFGEGSRLTVL.

This clone was counted only a few times. The rearrangement joins TRBV25-1 to TRBJ2-1; no clear D. Germline assignment: CDR1 MGHDK and CDR2 SYGVNS. Trimming took off 3 bases at V and 8 bases at J, with 23 bases between the two ends. The CDR3 contains 17 residues. The CDR3 loop reads CASSDQLGLGSTDEQFF. Written as DNA, the CDR3 is TGTGCCAGCAGTGACCAGTTGGGTTTGGGATCTACGGATGAGCAGTTCTTC.

The CDR3: CASSSTLVDEQFF. CDR3 in DNA: TGTGCCAGCAGCTCCACGTTGGTGGATGAGCAGTTCTTC. The chain recombines TRBV7-2 with TRBJ2-1; no clear D gene. Trimming took 4 bases from V and 8 from J, leaving 12 bases between them. Germline values: CDR1 SGHTA, CDR2 FQGNSA. This CDR3 has 13 amino acids. The variable domain in full, completed from reference TRBV7-2 and TRBJ2-1, reads GAGVSQSPSNKVTEKGKDVELRCDPISGHTALYWYRQSLGQGLEFLIYFQGNSAPDKSGLPSDRFSAERTGGSVSTLTIQRTQQEDSAVYLCASSSTLVDEQFFGPGTRLTVL.

This chain links TRBV12-5 with TRBJ2-2; TRBD2 aligns across 7 bases. V dropped 5 bases and J dropped 7; count of bases not matched to a gene: 4. This CDR3 contains 13 residues. Germline-derived CDR1 and CDR2 are LGHNT and FRNRAP. This CDR3 reads CASGLTGGGELFF. CDR3 nucleotides: TGTGCTAGTGGTCTAACGGGGGGCGGGGAGCTGTTTTTT.

In this sample, this clone turned up a few times. The chain uses TRBV20-1 and TRBJ1-2; TRBD1 is a possible D gene (5 bases). This CDR3 has 11 amino acids. The germline V gene has CDR1 DFQATT and CDR2 SNEGSKA (reference sequence). Trimming stripped 0 bases from V and 9 bases from J, with 8 bases between. The CDR3 protein is CSARDQGSYTF. CDR3 nucleotide sequence: TGCAGTGCTAGAGATCAGGGAAGCTACACCTTC.

The rearrangement links TRBV11-2 to TRBJ2-1; D unclear. Germline assignment: CDR1 SGHAT and CDR2 FQNNGV. V shed 1 base and J shed 9 bases, with 10 bases lying between them. The CDR3 is 13 residues long. CDR3 region: CASSLGALGEQFF. The CDR3 DNA reads TGTGCCAGCAGCTTAGGGGCTTTGGGTGAGCAGTTCTTC. Full variable domain (remainder filled in from reference TRBV11-2 and TRBJ2-1): EAGVAQSPRYKIIEKRQSVAFWCNPISGHATLYWYQQILGQGPKLLIQFQNNGVVDDSQLPKDRFSAERLKGVDSTLKIQPAKLEDSAVYLCASSLGALGEQFFGPGTRLTVL.

The chain recombines TRBV27 with TRBJ1-2, with 7 nucleotides matching TRBD1. This CDR3 spans 14 amino acids. Trimming removed 3 bases from V and 5 bases from J; junction bases left unmatched: 6. Germline CDR1 MNHEY, CDR2 SMNVEV (reference sequence). CDR3: CASSFDAGGYGYTF. For the CDR3, the DNA is TGTGCCAGCAGTTTTGACGCAGGGGGGTATGGCTACACCTTC.

The chain couples TRBV12-5 to TRBJ1-1, with 7 positions matching TRBD1. V shed 5 bases, J shed 1 base, and the junction held 10 bases outside the gene matches. The germline V gene encodes CDR1 LGHNT and CDR2 FRNRAP. There are 16 residues in the CDR3. The CDR3 DNA is TGTGCTAGTGGTAACGCACCGGGGACAGCGAACACTGAAGCTTTCTTT. Translation: CASGNAPGTANTEAFF. Filled out from reference TRBV12-5 and TRBJ1-1, the complete variable domain reads DARVTQTPRHKVTEMGQEVTMRCQPILGHNTVFWYRQTMMQGLELLAYFRNRAPLDDSGMPKDRFSAEMPDATLATLKIQPSEPRDSAVYFCASGNAPGTANTEAFFGQGTRLTVV.

The rearrangement links TRBV30 to TRBJ1-1; D unresolved. CDR1 GTSNPN and CDR2 SVGIG come from the germline V gene (reference sequence). The CDR3 covers 14 residues. The V end was cut by 0 bases, the J end by 5 bases, with 13 bases between. CDR3 protein: CAWSVPRVRTEAFF. DNA for the CDR3: TGTGCCTGGAGTGTACCGAGGGTAAGGACTGAAGCTTTCTTT.